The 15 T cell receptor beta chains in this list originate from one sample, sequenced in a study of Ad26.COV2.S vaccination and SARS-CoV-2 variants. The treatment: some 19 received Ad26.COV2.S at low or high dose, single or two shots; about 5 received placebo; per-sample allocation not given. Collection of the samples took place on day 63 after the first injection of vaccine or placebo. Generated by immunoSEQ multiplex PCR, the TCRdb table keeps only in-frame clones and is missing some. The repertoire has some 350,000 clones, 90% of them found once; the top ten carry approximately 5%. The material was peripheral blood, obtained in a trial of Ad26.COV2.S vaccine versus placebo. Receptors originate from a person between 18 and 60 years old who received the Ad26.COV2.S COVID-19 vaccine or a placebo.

The CDR3 region is CASSLEHEQFF. The CDR3 nucleotides are TGTGCCAGCAGTTTGGAGCATGAGCAGTTCTTC. J is TRBJ2-1 and V is TRBV6-6; D is ambiguous. Trimming shortened V by 4 bases and J by 8 bases, and 6 bases separated the two germline ends. Germline V gives CDR1 MNHNY, CDR2 SVGAGI (reference sequence). The CDR3 totals 11 residues.

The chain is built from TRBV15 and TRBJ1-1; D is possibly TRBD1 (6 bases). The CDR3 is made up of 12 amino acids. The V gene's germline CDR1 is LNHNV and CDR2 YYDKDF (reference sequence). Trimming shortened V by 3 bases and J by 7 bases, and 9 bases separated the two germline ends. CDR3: CATSRKDSEAFF. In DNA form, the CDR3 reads TGTGCCACCAGCAGGAAGGACAGTGAAGCTTTCTTT.

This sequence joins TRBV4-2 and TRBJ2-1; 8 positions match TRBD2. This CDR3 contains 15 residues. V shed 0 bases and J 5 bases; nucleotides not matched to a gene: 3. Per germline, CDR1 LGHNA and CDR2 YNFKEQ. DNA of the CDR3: TGTGCCAGCAGCCAAGAAGCACTAGCGGACAATGAGCAGTTCTTC. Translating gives CASSQEALADNEQFF.

The CDR3 bases are TGTGCCAGCAGTTACCCGCCAGGGCTCTATGGCTACACCTTC. Protein: CASSYPPGLYGYTF. The chain combines TRBV6-2 or TRBV6-3 with TRBJ1-2; TRBD1 is a possible D gene (5 bases). The V gene's germline CDR1 is MNHEY and CDR2 SVGEGT. This CDR3 comprises 14 residues. The V and J ends lost 2 bases and 4 bases respectively, with 11 bases between them.

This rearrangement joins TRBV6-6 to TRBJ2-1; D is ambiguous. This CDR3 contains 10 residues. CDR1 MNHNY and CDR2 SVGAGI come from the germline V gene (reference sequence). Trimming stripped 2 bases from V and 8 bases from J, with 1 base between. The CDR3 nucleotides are TGTGCCAGCAGTTACGATGAGCAGTTCTTC. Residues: CASSYDEQFF.

The CDR3: CASSRTSPPYNEQFF. The CDR3, as DNA: TGTGCCAGCAGCCGGACAAGCCCGCCCTACAATGAGCAGTTCTTC. The J gene is TRBJ2-1, the V gene TRBV28; possible D gene TRBD1, 5 bases. Deletions cut 6 bases from V and 2 bases from J, with 14 bases between. The CDR3 contains 15 residues. Germline values: CDR1 MDHEN, CDR2 SYDVKM.

The CDR3 coding sequence is TGTGCCAGCAGCTTAGGACTACCCACAGATACGCAGTATTTT. Translated, it gives CASSLGLPTDTQYF. The genes are TRBV5-6 and TRBJ2-3; perhaps TRBD2 as D (6 bases). CDR3 length equals 14 residues. V lost 2 bases and J lost 2, with 9 bases in between. Per germline, CDR1 SGHDT and CDR2 YYEEEE.

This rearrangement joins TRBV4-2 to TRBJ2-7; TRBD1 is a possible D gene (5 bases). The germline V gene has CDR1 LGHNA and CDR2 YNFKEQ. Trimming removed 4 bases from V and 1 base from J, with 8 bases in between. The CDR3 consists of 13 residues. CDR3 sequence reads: CASSLTESYEQYV. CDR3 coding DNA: TGTGCCAGCAGCCTGACAGAGTCCTACGAGCAGTACGTC.

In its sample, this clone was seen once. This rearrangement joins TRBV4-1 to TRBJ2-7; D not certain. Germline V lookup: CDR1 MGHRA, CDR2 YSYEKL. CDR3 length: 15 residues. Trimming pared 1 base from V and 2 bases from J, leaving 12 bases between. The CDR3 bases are TGCGCCAGCAGCCAAGCCCCCGGCGGAACCTACGAGCAGTACGTC. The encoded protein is CASSQAPGGTYEQYV.

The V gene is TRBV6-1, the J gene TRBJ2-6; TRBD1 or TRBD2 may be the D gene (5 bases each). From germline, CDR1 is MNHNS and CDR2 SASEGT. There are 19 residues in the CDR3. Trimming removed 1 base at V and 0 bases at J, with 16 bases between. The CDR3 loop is CASSEEMVGTFSGANVLTF. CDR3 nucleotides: TGTGCCAGCAGTGAAGAGATGGTGGGGACCTTCTCTGGGGCCAACGTCCTGACTTTC.

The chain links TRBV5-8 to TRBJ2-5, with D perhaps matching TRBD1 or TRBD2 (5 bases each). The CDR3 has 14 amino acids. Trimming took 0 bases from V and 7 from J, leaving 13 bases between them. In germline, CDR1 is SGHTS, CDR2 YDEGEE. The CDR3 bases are TGTGCCAGCAGCTTGGAGGGGACGTCGGGGACCCAGTACTTC. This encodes CASSLEGTSGTQYF.

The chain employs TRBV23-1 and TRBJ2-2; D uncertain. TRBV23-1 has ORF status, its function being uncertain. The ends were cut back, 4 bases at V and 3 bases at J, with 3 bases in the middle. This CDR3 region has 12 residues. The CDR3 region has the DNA TGCGCCAGCAGTCGGGACACCGGGGAGCTGTTTTTT. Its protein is CASSRDTGELFF.

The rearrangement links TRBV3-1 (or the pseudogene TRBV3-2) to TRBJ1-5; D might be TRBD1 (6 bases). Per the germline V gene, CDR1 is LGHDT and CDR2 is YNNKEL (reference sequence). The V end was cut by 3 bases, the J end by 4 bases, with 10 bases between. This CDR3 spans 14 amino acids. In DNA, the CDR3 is TGTGCCAGCAGCCAGGGGGGCCCTAATCAGCCCCAGCATTTT. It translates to CASSQGGPNQPQHF.

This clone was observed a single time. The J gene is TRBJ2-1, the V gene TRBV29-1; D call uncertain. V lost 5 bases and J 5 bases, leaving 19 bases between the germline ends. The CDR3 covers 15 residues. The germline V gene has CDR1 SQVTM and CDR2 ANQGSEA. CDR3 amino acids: CSVQSLLNPHNEQFF. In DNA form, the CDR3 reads TGCAGCGTTCAATCATTGCTGAACCCACACAATGAGCAGTTCTTC.

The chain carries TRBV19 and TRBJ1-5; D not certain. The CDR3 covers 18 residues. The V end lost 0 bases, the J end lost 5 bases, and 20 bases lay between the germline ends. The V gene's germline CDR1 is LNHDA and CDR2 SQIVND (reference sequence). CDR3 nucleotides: TGTGCCAGTAGTATAGATTTCCCCCCGGGCAGGCCCCATCAGCCCCAGCATTTT. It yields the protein CASSIDFPPGRPHQPQHF.